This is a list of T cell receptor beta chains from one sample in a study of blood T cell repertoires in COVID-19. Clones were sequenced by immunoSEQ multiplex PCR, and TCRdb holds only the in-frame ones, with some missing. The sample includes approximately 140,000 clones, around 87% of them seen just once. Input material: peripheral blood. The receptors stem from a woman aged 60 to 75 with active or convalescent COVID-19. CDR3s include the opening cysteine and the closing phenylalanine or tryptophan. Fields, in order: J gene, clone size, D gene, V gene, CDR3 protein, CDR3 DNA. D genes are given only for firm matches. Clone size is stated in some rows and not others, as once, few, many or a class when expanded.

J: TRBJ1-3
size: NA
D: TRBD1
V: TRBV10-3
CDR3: CAISDITGTGTGNTIYF
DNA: TGTGCCATCAGTGACATTACCGGGACAGGGACAGGAAACACCATATATTTT

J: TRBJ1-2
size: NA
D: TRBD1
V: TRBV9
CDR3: CASRSAGGYYGYTF
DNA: TGTGCCAGCAGATCCGCAGGGGGTTACTATGGCTACACCTTC

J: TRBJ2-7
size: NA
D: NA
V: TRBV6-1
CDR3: CASSELGGTYEQYF
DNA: TGTGCCAGCAGTGAACTCGGCGGAACCTACGAGCAGTACTTC

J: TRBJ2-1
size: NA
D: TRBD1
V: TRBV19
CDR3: CASSITGGGRNNEQFF
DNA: TGTGCCAGTAGTATAACAGGGGGAGGCAGAAACAATGAGCAGTTCTTC

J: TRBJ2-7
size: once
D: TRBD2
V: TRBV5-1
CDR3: CASSLATSGGTISYEQYF
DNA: TGCGCCAGCAGCTTGGCCACTAGCGGGGGGACTATCTCCTACGAGCAGTACTTC

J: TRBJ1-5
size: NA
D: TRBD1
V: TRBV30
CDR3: CAWSADRVPLLGNQPQHF
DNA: TGTGCCTGGAGCGCGGACAGGGTTCCCCTACTAGGCAATCAGCCCCAGCATTTT

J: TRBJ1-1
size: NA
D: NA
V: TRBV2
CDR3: CASKGLAGLTEAFF
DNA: TGTGCCAGCAAAGGATTGGCAGGGTTAACTGAAGCTTTCTTT

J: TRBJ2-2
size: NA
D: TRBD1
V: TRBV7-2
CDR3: CASSLPWQGASTGELFF
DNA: TGTGCCAGCAGCTTACCCTGGCAGGGGGCGAGCACCGGGGAGCTGTTTTTT

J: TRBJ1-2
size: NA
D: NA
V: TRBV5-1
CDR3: CASSLEANGYTF
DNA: TGCGCCAGCAGCTTAGAAGCTAACGGCTACACCTTC

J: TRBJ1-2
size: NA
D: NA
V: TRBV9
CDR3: CASSLSVNYGYTF
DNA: TGTGCCAGCAGCCTTTCGGTTAACTATGGCTACACCTTC

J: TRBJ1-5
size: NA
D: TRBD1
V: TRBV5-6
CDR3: CASRPSTGRNQPQHF
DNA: TGTGCCAGCAGACCCTCGACAGGGCGCAATCAGCCCCAGCATTTT

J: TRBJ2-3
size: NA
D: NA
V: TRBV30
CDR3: CAWSVREGDTQYF
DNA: TGTGCCTGGAGTGTCCGGGAAGGAGATACGCAGTATTTT

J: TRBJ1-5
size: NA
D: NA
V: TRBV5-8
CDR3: CASSFGQFRNQPQHF
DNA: TGTGCCAGCAGCTTTGGACAGTTCCGGAATCAGCCCCAGCATTTT

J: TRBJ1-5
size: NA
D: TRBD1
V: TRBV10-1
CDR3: CASSNRGQRLKYSNQPQHF
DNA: TGCGCCAGCAGTAACAGGGGGCAGAGACTAAAATATAGCAATCAGCCCCAGCATTTT

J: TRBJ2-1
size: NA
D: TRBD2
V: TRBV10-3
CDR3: CAISEGVAGDNEQFF
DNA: TGTGCCATCAGTGAGGGGGTAGCGGGGGACAATGAGCAGTTCTTC

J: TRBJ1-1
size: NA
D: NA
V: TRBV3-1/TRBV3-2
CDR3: CASSVIVGTEAFF
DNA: TGTGCCAGCAGCGTTATAGTTGGCACTGAAGCTTTCTTT

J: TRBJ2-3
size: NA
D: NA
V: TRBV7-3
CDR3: CASSLRSVAVDTQYF
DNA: TGTGCCAGCAGCTTACGATCGGTAGCAGTAGATACGCAGTATTTT

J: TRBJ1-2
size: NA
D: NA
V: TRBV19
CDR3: CASSMARQPYGYTF
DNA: TGTGCCAGTAGTATGGCGCGGCAGCCCTATGGCTACACCTTC

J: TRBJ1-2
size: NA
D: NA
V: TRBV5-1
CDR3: CASSLATSNYGYTF
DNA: TGCGCCAGCAGCTTGGCGACTTCAAACTATGGCTACACCTTC

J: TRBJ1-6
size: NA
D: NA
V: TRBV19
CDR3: CASMGGSYNSPLHF
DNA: TGTGCCAGTATGGGAGGCTCCTATAATTCACCCCTCCACTTT

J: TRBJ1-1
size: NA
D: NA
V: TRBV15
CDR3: CAARGALNTEAFF
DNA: TGTGCCGCCCGGGGGGCCTTGAACACTGAAGCTTTCTTT

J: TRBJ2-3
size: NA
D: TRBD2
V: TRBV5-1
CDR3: CASSRGLAGLDTQYF
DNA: TGCGCCAGCAGCCGCGGACTAGCGGGGTTGGATACGCAGTATTTT

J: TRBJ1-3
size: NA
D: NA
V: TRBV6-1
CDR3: CASSGGGTGSGNTIYF
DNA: TGTGCCAGCAGTGGGGGGGGAACGGGGTCTGGAAACACCATATATTTT

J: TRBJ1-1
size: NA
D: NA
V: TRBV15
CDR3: CATRSGGGTEAFF
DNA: TGTGCCACCAGGTCGGGGGGAGGCACTGAAGCTTTCTTT

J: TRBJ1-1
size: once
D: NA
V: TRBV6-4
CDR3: CASSDWAGQEAFF
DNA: TGTGCCAGCAGTGACTGGGCAGGTCAGGAAGCTTTCTTT

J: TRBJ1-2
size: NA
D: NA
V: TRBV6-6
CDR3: CASSPPEGYGYTF
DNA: TGTGCCAGCAGTCCACCGGAGGGCTATGGCTACACCTTC

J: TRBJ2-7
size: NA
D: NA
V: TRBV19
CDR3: CASSFRTYYEQYF
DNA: TGTGCCAGTAGTTTCCGGACATATTACGAGCAGTACTTC

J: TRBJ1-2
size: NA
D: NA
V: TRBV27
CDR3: CASSLTGGVYGYTF
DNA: TGTGCCAGCAGTTTAACAGGCGGGGTCTATGGCTACACCTTC

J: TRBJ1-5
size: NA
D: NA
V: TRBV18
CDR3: CASSPPGSLNQPQHF
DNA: TGTGCCAGCTCACCACCCGGGTCCTTAAATCAGCCCCAGCATTTT

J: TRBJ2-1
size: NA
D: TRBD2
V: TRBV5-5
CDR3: CASSLVSSGDRSYNEQFF
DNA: TGTGCCAGCAGCTTGGTGTCTAGCGGGGATCGGTCCTACAATGAGCAGTTCTTC

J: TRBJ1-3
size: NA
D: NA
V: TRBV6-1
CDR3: CASSDNSGNTIYF
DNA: TGTGCCAGCAGTGATAACTCTGGAAACACCATATATTTT

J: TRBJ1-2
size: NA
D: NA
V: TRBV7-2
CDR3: CASSSYTGRDTF
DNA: TGTGCCAGCAGCTCCTACACAGGGAGGGACACCTTC

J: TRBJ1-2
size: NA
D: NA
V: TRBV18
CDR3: CASSPPAREGYGYTF
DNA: TGTGCCAGCTCACCACCGGCCAGGGAAGGCTATGGCTACACCTTC

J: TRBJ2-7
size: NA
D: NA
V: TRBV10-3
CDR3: CAISESTGTYEQYF
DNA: TGTGCCATCAGTGAGTCTACAGGGACCTACGAGCAGTACTTC

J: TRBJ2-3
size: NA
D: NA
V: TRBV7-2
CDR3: CASSFQAGPTGTDTQYF
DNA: TGTGCCAGCAGCTTTCAGGCGGGTCCTACGGGCACAGATACGCAGTATTTT

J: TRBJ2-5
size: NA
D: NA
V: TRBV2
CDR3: CASNPKETQYF
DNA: TGTGCCAGCAATCCTAAAGAGACCCAGTACTTC

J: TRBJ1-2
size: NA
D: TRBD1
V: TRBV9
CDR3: CASSVEDRGLGYTF
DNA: TGTGCCAGCAGCGTAGAGGACAGGGGGCTCGGCTACACCTTC

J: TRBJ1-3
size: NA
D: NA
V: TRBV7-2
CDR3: CASSLVMGRGGNTIYF
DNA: TGTGCCAGCAGCTTAGTTATGGGGCGGGGTGGAAACACCATATATTTT

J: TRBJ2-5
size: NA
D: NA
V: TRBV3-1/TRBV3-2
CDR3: CASSQNAGAQETQYF
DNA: TGTGCCAGCAGCCAAAACGCGGGGGCCCAAGAGACCCAGTACTTC

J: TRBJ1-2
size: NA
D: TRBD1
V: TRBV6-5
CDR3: CASSFSQGAVYGYTF
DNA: TGTGCCAGCAGCTTCTCTCAGGGGGCGGTCTATGGCTACACCTTC

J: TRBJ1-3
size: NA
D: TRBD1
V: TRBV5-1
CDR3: CASSLATGGPGNTIYF
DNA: TGCGCCAGCAGCTTAGCAACAGGGGGCCCGGGGAACACCATATATTTT

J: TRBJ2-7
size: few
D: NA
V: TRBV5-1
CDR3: CASSSTPTDTYEQYF
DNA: TGCGCCAGCAGCTCGACACCGACAGATACCTACGAGCAGTACTTC

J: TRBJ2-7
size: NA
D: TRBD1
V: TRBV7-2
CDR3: CASSHTGAQGYEQYF
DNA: TGTGCCAGCAGCCACACAGGGGCACAGGGCTACGAGCAGTACTTC

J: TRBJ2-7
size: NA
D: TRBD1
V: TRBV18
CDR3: CASSSRGQGFYEQYF
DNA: TGTGCCAGCTCCTCCAGAGGACAGGGGTTTTACGAGCAGTACTTC

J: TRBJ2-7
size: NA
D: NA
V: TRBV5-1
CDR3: CASSLIPSSYEQYF
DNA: TGCGCCAGCAGCTTGATTCCCAGCTCCTACGAGCAGTACTTC

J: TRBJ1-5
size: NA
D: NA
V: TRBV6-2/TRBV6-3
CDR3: CASSWTEYSNQPQHF
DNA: TGTGCCAGCAGTTGGACAGAGTATAGCAATCAGCCCCAGCATTTT

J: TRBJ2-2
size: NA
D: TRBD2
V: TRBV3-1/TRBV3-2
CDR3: CASAQPGLAGATLFF
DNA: TGTGCCAGCGCTCAACCGGGACTAGCGGGGGCGACCCTGTTTTTT

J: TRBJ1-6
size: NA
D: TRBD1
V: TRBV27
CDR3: CASSWDSNSPLHF
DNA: TGTGCCAGCAGTTGGGACAGTAATTCACCCCTCCACTTT

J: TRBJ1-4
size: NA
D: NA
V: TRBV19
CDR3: CASNVQGTNEKLFF
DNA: TGTGCCAGCAACGTGCAGGGAACTAATGAAAAACTGTTTTTT

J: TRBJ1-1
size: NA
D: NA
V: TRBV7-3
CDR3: CASSSTGMGNTEAFF
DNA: TGTGCCAGCAGCTCCACAGGGATGGGTAACACTGAAGCTTTCTTT

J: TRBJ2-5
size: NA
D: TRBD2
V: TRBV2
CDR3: CASREASGGAKTQYF
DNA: TGTGCCAGCAGGGAGGCCAGCGGGGGGGCAAAGACCCAGTACTTC